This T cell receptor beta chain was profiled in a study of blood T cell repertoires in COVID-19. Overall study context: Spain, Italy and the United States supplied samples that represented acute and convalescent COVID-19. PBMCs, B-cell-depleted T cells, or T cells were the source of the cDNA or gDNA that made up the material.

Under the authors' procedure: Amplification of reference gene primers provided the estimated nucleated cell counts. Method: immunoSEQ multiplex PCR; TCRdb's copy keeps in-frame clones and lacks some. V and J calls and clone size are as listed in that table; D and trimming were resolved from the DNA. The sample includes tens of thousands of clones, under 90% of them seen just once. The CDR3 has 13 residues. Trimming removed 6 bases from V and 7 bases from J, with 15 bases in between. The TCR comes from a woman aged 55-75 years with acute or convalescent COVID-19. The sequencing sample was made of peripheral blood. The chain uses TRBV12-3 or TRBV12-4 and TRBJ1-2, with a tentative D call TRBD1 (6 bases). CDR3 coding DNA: TGTGCCAGCAGCCCTAGACAGGTCGGTGGCTACACCTTC. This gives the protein CASSPRQVGGYTF.